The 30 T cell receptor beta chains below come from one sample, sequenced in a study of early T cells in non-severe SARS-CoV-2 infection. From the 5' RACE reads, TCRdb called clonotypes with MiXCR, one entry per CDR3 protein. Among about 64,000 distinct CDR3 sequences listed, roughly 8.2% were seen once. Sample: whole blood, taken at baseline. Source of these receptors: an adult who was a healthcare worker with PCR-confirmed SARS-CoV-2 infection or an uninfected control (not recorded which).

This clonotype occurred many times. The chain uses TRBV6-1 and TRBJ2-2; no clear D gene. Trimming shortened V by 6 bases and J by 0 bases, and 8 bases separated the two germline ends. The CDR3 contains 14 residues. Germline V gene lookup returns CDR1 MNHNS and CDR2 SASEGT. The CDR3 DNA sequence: TGTGCCAGCAGCGCGGACCCGAACACCGGGGAGCTGTTTTTT. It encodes CASSADPNTGELFF.

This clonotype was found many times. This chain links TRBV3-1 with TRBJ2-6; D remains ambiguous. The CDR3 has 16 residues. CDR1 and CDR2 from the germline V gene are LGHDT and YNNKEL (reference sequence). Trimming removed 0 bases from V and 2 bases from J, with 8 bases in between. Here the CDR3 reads CASSQDTTPGANVLTF. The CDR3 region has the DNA TGTGCCAGCAGCCAAGATACGACCCCTGGGGCCAACGTCCTGACTTTC.

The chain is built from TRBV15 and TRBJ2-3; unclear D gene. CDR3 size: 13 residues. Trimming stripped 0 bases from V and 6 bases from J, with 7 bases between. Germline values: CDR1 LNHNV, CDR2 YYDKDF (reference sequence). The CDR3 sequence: CATSRDPRDTQYF. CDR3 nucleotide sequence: TGTGCCACCAGCAGAGATCCGAGGGATACGCAGTATTTT.

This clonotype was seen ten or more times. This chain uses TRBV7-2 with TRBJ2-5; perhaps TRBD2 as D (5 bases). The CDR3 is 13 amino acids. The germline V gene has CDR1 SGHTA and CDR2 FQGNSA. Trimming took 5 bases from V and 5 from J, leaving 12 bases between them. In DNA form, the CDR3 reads TGTGCCAGCAGCAAAGGACTTGGGGAGACCCAGTACTTC. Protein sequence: CASSKGLGETQYF.

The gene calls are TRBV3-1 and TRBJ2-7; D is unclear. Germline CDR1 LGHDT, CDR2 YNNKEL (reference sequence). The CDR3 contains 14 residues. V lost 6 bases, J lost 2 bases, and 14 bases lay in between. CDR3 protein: CASSGPNTAYEQYF. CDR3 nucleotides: TGTGCCAGCAGTGGTCCCAACACCGCCTACGAGCAGTACTTC.

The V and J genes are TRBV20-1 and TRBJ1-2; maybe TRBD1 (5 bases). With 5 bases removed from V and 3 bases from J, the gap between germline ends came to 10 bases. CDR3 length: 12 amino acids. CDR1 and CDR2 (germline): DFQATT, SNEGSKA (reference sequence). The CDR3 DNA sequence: TGCAGTGCTTATCCGGGGGACTATGGCTACACCTTC. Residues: CSAYPGDYGYTF.

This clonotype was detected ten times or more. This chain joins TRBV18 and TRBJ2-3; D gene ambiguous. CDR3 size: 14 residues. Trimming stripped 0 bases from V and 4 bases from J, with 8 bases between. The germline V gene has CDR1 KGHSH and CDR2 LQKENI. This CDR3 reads CASSPPYAADTQYF. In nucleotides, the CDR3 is TGTGCCAGCTCACCACCATATGCTGCAGATACGCAGTATTTT.

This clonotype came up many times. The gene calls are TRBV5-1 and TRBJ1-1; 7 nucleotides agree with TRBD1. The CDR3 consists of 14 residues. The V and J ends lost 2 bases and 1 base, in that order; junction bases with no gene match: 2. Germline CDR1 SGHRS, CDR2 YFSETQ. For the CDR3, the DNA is TGCGCCAGCAGCTTTGGGACAGCGAACACTGAAGCTTTCTTT. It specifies CASSFGTANTEAFF. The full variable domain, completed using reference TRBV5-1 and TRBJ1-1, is KAGVTQTPRYLIKTRGQQVTLSCSPISGHRSVSWYQQTPGQGLQFLFEYFSETQRNKGNFPGRFSGRQFSNSRSEMNVSTLELGDSALYLCASSFGTANTEAFFGQGTRLTVV.

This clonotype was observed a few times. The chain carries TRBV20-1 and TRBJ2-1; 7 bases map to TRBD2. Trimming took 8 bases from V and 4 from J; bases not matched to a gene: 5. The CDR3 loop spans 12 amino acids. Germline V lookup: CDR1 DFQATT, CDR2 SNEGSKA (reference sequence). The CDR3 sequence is CSPQRDYNEQFF. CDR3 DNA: TGCAGTCCCCAGCGGGATTACAATGAGCAGTTCTTC.

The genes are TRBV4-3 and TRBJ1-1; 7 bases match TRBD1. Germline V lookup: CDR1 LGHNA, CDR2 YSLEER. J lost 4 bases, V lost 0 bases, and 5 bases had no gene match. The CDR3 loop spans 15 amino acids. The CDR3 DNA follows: TGCGCCAGCAGCCAAGAGGGGGCAGGGGGCACTGAAGCTTTCTTT. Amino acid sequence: CASSQEGAGGTEAFF.

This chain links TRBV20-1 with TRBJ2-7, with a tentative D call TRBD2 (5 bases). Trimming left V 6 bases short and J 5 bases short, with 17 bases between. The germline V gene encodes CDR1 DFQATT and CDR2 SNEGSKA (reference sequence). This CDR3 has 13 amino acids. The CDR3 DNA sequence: TGCAGTGCCACACAGCCAGCGGAGGACGAGCAGTACTTC. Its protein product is CSATQPAEDEQYF.

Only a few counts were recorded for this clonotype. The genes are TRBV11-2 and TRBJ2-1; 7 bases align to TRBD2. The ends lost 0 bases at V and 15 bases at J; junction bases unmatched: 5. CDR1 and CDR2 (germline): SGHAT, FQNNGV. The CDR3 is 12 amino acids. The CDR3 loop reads CASSLERTRLFF. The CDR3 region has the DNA TGTGCCAGCAGCTTAGAGAGGACTAGGCTGTTCTTC.

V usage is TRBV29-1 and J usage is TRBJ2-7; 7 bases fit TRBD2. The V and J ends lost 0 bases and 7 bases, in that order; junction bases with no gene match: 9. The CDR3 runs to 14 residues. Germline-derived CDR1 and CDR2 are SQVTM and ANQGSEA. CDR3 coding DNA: TGCAGCGTTGAAGATTGGGCGGGAGCGCAGGAGCAGTACTTC. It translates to CSVEDWAGAQEQYF.

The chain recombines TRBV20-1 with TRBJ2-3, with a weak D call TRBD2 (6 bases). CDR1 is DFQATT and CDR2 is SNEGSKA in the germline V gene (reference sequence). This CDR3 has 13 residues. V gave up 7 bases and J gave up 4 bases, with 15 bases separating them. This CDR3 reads CSGWRGGPDTQYF. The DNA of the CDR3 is TGCAGTGGTTGGAGGGGAGGCCCAGATACGCAGTATTTT.

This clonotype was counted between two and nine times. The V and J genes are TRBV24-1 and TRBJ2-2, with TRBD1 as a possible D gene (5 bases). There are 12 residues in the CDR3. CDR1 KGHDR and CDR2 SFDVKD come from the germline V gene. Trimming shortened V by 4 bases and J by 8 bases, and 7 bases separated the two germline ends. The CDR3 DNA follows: TGTGCCACCAGTGAACAGGCTGGGGAGCTGTTTTTT. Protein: CATSEQAGELFF.

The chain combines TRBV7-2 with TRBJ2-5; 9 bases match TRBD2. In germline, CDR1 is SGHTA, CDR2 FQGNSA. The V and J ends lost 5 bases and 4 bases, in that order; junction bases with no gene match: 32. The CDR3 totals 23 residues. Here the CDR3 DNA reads TGTGCCAGCAGCCTAGGAGACCGACTAGCCTACATACCCATAGCGGGAGTGATAGAGACCCAGTACTTC. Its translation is CASSLGDRLAYIPIAGVIETQYF.

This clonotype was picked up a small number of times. The CDR3 sequence is CASRADFPGELFF. Written as DNA, the CDR3 is TGTGCCAGCAGGGCCGACTTCCCCGGGGAGCTGTTTTTT. The V and J genes are TRBV6-1 and TRBJ2-2; unclear D gene. CDR3 length: 13 amino acids. Trimming removed 6 bases from V and 6 bases from J, with 11 bases in between. Per germline, CDR1 MNHNS and CDR2 SASEGT.

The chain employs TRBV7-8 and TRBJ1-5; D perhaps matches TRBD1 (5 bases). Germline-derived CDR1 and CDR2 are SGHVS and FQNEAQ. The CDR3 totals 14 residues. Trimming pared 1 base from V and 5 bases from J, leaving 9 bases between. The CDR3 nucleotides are TGTGCCAGCAGCTTAGGAGGGGCGGATCAGCCCCAGCATTTT. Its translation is CASSLGGADQPQHF.

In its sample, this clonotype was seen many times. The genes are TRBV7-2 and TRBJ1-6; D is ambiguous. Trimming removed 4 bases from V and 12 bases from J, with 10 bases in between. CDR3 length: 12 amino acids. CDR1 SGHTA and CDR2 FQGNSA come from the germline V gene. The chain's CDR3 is CASSSRLGPLHF. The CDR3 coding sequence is TGTGCCAGCAGCTCCCGGTTGGGACCCCTCCACTTT. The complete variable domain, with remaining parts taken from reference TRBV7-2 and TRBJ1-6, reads GAGVSQSPSNKVTEKGKDVELRCDPISGHTALYWYRQSLGQGLEFLIYFQGNSAPDKSGLPSDRFSAERTGGSVSTLTIQRTQQEDSAVYLCASSSRLGPLHFGNGTRLTVT.

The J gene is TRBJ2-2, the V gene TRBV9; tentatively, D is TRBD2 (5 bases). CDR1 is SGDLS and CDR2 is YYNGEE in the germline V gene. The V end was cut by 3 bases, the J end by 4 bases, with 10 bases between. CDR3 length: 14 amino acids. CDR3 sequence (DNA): TGTGCCAGCAGCGGAGGACTGCCCACCGGGGAGCTGTTTTTT. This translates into CASSGGLPTGELFF.

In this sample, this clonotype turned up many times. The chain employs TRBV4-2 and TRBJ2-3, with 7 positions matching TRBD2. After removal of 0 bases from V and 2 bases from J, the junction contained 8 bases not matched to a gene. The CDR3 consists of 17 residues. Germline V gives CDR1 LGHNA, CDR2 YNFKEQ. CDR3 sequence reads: CASSQDPASGHTDTQYF. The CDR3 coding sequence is TGTGCCAGCAGCCAAGATCCCGCTAGCGGTCACACAGATACGCAGTATTTT.

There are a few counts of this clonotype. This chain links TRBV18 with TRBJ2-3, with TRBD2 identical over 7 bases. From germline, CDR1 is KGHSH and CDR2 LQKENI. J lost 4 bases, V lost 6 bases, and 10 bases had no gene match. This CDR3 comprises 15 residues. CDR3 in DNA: TGTGCCAGCTCCCCCGTCGGGGCGGGGGCAGATACGCAGTATTTT. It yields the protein CASSPVGAGADTQYF.

This CDR3 reads CSAAGQVIYEQYF. For the CDR3, the DNA is TGCAGTGCTGCGGGACAGGTGATCTACGAGCAGTACTTC. V is TRBV20-1 and J is TRBJ2-7; 8 nucleotides align to TRBD1. Germline V gene data show CDR1 as DFQATT and CDR2 as SNEGSKA (reference sequence). Trimming cost V 5 bases and J 3 bases; bases outside gene matches: 6. The CDR3 extends over 13 amino acids.

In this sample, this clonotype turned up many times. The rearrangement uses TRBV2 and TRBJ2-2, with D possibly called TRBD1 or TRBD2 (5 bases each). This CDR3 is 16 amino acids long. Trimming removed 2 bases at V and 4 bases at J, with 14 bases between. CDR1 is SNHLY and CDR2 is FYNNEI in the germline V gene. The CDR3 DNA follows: TGTGCCAGCAGTGAATGGGGGATCCCCCCCACCGGGGAGCTGTTTTTT. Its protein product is CASSEWGIPPTGELFF.

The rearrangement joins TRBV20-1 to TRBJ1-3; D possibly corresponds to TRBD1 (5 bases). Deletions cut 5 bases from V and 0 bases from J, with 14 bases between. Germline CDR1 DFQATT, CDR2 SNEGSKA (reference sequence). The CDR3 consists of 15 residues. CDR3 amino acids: CSAHDTGRSGNTIYF. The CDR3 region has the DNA TGCAGTGCTCATGACACGGGGCGCTCTGGAAACACCATATATTTT.

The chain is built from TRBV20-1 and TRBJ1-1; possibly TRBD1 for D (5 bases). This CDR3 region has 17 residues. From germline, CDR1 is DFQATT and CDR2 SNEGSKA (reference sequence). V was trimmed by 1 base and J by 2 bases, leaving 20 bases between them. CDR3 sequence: CSARVGRFGTVNTEAFF. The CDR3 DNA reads TGCAGTGCTAGAGTGGGTCGTTTCGGGACGGTTAACACTGAAGCTTTCTTT.

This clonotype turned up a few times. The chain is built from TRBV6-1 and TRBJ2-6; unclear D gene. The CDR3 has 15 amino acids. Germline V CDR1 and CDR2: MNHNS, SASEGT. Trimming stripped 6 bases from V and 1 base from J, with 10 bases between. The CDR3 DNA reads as TGTGCCAGCAGACTATCCGGTTCTGGGGCCAACGTCCTGACTTTC. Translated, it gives CASRLSGSGANVLTF.

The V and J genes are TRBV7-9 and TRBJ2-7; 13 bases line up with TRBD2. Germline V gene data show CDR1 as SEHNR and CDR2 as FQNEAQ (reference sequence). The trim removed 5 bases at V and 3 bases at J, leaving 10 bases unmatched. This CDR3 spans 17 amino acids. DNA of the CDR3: TGTGCCAGCAGCCCCGGACTAGCGGGAGAAGCCCACTACGAGCAGTACTTC. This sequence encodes CASSPGLAGEAHYEQYF.

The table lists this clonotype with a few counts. The CDR3, as DNA: TGTGCCAGCAGTTGGAGGGAAGAAAAACTGTTTTTT. This sequence encodes CASSWREEKLFF. The J gene is TRBJ1-4, the V gene TRBV12-3 or TRBV12-4; D unresolved. Trimming pared 4 bases from V and 8 bases from J, leaving 8 bases between. The CDR3 loop spans 12 amino acids.

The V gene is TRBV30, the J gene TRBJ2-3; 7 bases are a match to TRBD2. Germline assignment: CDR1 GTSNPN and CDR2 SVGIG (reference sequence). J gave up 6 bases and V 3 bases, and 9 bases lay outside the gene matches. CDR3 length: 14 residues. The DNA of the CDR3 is TGTGCCTGGAGCGACGGGGGGAGGGCGGATACGCAGTATTTT. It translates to CAWSDGGRADTQYF. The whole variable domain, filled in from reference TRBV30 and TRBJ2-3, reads SQTIHQWPATLVQPVGSPLSLECTVEGTSNPNLYWYRQAAGRGLQLLFYSVGIGQISSEVPQNLSASRPQDRQFILSSKKLLLSDSGFYLCAWSDGGRADTQYFGPGTRLTVL.